The subject of this entry is one T cell receptor beta chain. The CDR3 is made up of 15 amino acids. J gave up 5 bases and V 5 bases, and 5 bases lay outside the gene matches. CDR1 is SGHVS and CDR2 is FNYEAQ in the germline V gene. The data were obtained in a study of blood T cell repertoires in COVID-19. The overall study: The study drew acute and convalescent COVID-19 samples from the United States, Italy and Spain. Sources were T cells, B-cell-depleted T cells, or PBMCs; the material itself was cDNA or gDNA.

Here immunoSEQ multiplex PCR was the method, and the copy in TCRdb shows in-frame clones only, minus some. The sample carries roughly 200,000 clones, over 80% recorded once. The chain joins TRBV7-6 to TRBJ2-3; the match to TRBD2 covers 12 bases. This TCR derives from a man aged 18 to 30 with acute COVID-19. Sequencing was done on a sample of PBMCs or T cells enriched from blood (not recorded which). The chain's CDR3 is CASSTTSGSRDTQYF. For the CDR3, the DNA is TGTGCCAGCAGCACGACTAGCGGGAGTAGAGATACGCAGTATTTT.